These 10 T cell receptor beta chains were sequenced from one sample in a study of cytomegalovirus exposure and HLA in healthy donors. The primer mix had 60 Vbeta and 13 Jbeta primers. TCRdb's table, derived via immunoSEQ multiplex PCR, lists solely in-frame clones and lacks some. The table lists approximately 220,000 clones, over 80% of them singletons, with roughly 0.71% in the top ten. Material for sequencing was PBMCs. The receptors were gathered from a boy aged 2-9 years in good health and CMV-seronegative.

For the CDR3, the DNA is TGTGCCAGCAGCACGGGAGCGAATGAGCAGTTCTTC. Translating it yields CASSTGANEQFF. V is TRBV11-2 and J is TRBJ2-1; maybe TRBD2 (6 bases). The CDR3 consists of 12 residues. V shed 5 bases and J shed 7 bases, with 9 bases lying between them. Germline CDR1 reads SGHAT; CDR2 reads FQNNGV.

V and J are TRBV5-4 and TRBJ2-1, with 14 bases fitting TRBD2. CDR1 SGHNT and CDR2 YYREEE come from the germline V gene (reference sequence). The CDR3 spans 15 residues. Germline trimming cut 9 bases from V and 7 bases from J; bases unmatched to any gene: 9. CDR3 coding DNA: TGTGCCACGCATTCCGGGACTAGCGGGAGTAATGAGCAGTTCTTC. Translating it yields CATHSGTSGSNEQFF.

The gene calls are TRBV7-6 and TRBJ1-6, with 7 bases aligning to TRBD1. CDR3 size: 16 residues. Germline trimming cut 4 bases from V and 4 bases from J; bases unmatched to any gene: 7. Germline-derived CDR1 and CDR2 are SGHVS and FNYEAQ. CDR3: CASSSGGTDYNSPLHF. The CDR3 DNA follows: TGTGCCAGCAGCTCAGGAGGGACAGATTATAATTCACCCCTCCACTTT.

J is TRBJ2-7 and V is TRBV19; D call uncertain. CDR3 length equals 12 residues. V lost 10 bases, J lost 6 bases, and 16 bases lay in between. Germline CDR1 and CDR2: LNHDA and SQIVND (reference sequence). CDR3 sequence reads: CATHSTGLEQYF. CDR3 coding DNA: TGTGCCACTCACTCTACGGGTCTCGAGCAGTACTTC.

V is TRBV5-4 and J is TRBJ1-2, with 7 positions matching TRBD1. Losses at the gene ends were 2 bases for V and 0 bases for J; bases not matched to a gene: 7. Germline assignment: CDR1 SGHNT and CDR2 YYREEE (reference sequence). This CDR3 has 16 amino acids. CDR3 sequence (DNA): TGTGCCAGCAGCTTTCCGGGACAGAACTCTAACTATGGCTACACCTTC. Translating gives CASSFPGQNSNYGYTF.

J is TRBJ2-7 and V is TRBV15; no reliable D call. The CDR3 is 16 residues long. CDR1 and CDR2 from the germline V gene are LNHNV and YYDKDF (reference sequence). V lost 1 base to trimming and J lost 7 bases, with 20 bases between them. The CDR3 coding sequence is TGTGCCACCAGCAGAGGGGCTCAGGTCCCCTACGAAGAGCAGTACTTC. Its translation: CATSRGAQVPYEEQYF.

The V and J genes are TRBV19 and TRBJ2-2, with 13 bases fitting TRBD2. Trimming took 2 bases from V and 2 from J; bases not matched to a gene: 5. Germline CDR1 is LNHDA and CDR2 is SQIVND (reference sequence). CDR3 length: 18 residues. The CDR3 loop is CASSITGTSGINTGELFF. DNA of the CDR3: TGTGCCAGTAGTATAACCGGGACTAGCGGGATTAACACCGGGGAGCTGTTTTTT.

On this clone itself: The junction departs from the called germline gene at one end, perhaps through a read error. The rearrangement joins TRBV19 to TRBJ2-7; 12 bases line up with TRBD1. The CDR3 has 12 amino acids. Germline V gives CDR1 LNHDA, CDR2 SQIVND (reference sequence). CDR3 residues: CASRPGQGAQHF. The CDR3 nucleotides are TGTGCCAGCAGACCGGGACAGGGGGCTCAGCACTTC.

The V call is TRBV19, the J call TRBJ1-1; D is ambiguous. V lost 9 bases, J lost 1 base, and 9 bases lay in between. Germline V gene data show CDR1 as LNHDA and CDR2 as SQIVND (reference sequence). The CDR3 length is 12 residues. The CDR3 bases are TGTGCCAGCAGAACAGAGAACACTGAAGCTTTCTTT. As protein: CASRTENTEAFF. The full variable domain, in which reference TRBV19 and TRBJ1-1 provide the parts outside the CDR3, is DGGITQSPKYLFRKEGQNVTLSCEQNLNHDAMYWYRQDPGQGLRLIYYSQIVNDFQKGDIAEGYSVSREKKESFPLTVTSAQKNPTAFYLCASRTENTEAFFGQGTRLTVV.

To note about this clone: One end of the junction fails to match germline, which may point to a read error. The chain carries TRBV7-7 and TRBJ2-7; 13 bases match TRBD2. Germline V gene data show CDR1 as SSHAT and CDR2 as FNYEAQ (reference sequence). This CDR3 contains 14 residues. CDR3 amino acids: CASSLGTSGDEQYF. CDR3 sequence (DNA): TGTGCTAGCAGCCTAGGGACTAGCGGGGACGAGCAGTACTTC.